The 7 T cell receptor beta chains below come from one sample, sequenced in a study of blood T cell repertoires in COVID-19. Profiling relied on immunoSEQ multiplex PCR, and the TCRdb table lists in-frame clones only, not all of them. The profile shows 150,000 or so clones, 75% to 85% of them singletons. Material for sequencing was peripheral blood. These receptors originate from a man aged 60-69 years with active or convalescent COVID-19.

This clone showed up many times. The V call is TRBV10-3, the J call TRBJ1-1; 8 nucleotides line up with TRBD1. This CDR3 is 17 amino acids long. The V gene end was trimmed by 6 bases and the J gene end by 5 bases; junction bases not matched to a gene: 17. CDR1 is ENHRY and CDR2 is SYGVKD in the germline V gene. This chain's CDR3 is CAIRSTGQGGRKTEAFF. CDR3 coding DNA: TGTGCCATCAGATCGACAGGACAGGGAGGACGGAAAACTGAAGCTTTCTTT.

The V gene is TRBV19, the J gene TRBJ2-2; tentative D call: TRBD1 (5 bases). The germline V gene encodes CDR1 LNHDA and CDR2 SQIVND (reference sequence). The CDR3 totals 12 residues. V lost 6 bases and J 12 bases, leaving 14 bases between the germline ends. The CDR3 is CASSRDSRKLFF. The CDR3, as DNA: TGTGCCAGTAGCCGTGACAGTAGGAAGCTGTTTTTT.

Written as DNA, the CDR3 is TGTGCCAGCAGTTCCTCGGGCAGGGGTCGTTTGAACACTGAAGCTTTCTTT. Translation gives CASSSSGRGRLNTEAFF. V usage is TRBV28 and J usage is TRBJ1-1, with D possibly being TRBD1 (6 bases). Looked up from germline, CDR1 is MDHEN and CDR2 is SYDVKM. The CDR3 runs to 17 residues. Trimming stripped 4 bases from V and 0 bases from J, with 18 bases between.

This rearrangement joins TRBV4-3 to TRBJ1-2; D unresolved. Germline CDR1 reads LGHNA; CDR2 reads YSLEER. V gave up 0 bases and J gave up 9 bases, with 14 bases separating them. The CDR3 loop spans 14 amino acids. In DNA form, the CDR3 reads TGCGCCAGCAGCCAAGATCACAGTTCGTCGAGCTACACCTTC. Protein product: CASSQDHSSSSYTF.

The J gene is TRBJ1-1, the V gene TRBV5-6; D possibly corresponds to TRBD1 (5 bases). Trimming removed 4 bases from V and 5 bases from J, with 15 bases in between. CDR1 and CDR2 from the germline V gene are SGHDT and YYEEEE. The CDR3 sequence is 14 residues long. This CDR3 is CASSRGSGLTEAFF. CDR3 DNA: TGTGCCAGCAGCCGGGGGAGCGGATTGACTGAAGCTTTCTTT.

CDR3 sequence: CASSLTPGLAGGPGEQYF. DNA of the CDR3: TGTGCCAGCAGCCTCACTCCGGGACTAGCGGGAGGGCCGGGGGAGCAGTACTTC. The chain has TRBV3-1 (or the pseudogene TRBV3-2) and TRBJ2-7; 16 bases align to TRBD2. The ends lost 4 bases at V and 7 bases at J; junction bases unmatched: 13. In germline, CDR1 is LGHDT, CDR2 YNNKEL (reference sequence). CDR3 size: 18 residues.

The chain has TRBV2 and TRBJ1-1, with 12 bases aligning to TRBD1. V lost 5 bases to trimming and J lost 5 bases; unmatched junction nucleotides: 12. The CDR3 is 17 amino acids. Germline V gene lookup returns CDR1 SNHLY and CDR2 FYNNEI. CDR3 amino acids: CASSLPGTGGSGTEAFF. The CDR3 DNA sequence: TGTGCCAGCAGTCTGCCCGGGACAGGGGGCAGCGGGACTGAAGCTTTCTTT.